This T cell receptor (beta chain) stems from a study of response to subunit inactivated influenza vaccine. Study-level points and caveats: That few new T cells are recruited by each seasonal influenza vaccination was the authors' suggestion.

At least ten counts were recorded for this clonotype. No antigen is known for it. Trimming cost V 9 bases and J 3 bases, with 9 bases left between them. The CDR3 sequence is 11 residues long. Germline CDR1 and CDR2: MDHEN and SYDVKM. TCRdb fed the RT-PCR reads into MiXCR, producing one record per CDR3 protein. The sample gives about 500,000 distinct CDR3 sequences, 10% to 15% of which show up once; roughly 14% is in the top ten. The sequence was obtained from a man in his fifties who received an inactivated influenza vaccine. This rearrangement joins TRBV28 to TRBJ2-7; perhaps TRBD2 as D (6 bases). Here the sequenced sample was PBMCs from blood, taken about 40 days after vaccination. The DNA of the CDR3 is TGTGCCAGTGGGACTTTCTACGAGCAGTACTTC. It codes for CASGTFYEQYF.